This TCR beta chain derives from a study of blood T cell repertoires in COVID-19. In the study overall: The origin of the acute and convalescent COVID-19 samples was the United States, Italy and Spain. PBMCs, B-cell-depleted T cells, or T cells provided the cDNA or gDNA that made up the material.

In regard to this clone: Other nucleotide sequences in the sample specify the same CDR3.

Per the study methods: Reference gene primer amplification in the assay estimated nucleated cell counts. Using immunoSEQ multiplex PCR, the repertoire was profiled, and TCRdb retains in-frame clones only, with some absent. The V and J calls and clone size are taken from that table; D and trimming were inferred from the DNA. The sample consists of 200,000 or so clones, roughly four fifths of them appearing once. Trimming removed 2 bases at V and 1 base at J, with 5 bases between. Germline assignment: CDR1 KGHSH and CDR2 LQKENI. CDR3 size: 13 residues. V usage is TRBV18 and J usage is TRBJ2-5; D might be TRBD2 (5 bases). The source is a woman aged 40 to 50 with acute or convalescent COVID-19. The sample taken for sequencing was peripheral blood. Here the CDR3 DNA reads TGTGCCAGCTCACCAGGGAGCCAAGAGACCCAGTACTTC. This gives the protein CASSPGSQETQYF.